These T cell receptor beta chains were read from a single sample in a study of PD-1 blockade in classical Hodgkin lymphoma. The method was immunoSEQ multiplex PCR; TCRdb's version includes in-frame clones alone and lacks a portion of them. The sample records 5,500 to 6,500 clones, 73% being singletons. The sequences come from CD8+ T cells from blood, collected before the fourth cycle of nivolumab. The receptors stem from a human donor with classical Hodgkin lymphoma. Both conserved end residues are part of each CDR3. A D gene is named only where the DNA matches it firmly.

D gene	V gene	J gene	CDR3 protein
NA	TRBV6-6	TRBJ1-2	CASFKRYGYTF
NA	TRBV6-4	TRBJ2-2	CASIQTGKGHRELFF
NA	TRBV19	TRBJ2-2	CASSGWGLFF
NA	TRBV5-6	TRBJ1-5	CASSLRRDYQPQHF
NA	TRBV27	TRBJ1-5	CASSRGQRNQPQHF
NA	TRBV4-1	TRBJ2-3	CASSSPSSDTQYF
NA	TRBV9	TRBJ2-2	CASSVGGENTGELFF
NA	TRBV7-8	TRBJ1-5	CASRQGVGNQPQHF
TRBD1	TRBV7-2	TRBJ1-4	CASSLSGGFLEKLFF
NA	TRBV7-9	TRBJ2-3	CASSWHGPSTDTQYF
TRBD2	TRBV7-6	TRBJ2-7	CASSPLANEQYF
TRBD2	TRBV11-2	TRBJ2-5	CASSPRLAGAQETQYF
NA	TRBV19	TRBJ2-7	CASSEASYSYEQYF
NA	TRBV5-6	TRBJ2-7	CASSYRDSYYEQYF
NA	TRBV7-9	TRBJ2-7	CASSYLAGKNPYEQYF
NA	TRBV7-6	TRBJ2-3	CASSLAPGGLSPGDTQYF
NA	TRBV7-9	TRBJ2-1	CASPQGLDYNEQFF